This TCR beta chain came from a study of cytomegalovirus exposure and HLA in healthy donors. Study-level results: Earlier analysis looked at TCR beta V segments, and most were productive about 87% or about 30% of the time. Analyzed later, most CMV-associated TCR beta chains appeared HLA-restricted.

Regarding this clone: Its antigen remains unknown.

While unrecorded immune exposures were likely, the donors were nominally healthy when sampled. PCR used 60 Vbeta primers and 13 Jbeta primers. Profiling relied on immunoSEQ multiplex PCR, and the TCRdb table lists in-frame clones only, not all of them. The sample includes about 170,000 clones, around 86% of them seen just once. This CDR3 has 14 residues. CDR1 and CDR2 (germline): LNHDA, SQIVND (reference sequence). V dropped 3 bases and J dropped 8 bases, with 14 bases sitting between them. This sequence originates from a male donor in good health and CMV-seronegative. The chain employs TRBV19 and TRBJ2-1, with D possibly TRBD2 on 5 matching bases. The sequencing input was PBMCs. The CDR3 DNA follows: TGTGCCAGTAGTATTGTTGCCGGGATCGATGAGCAGTTCTTC. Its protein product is CASSIVAGIDEQFF.